What follows are 30 T cell receptor beta chains derived from one specimen sequenced in a study of Ad26.COV2.S vaccination and SARS-CoV-2 variants. Treatment denoted: some 19 received Ad26.COV2.S at low or high dose, single or two shots; 5 received placebo; per-sample allocation not given. It was on day 63 after the first vaccine or placebo injection that samples were taken. The repertoire was sequenced with immunoSEQ multiplex PCR; TCRdb's copy has only in-frame clones and lacks some. The table lists hundreds of thousands of clones, roughly nine tenths of them singletons. The sequenced sample was peripheral blood, obtained in a trial of Ad26.COV2.S vaccine versus placebo. The receptors come from a person between 18 and 60 years old who received the Ad26.COV2.S COVID-19 vaccine or a placebo.

This clone was seen a handful of times. J is TRBJ1-6 and V is TRBV25-1, with 10 bases identical to TRBD1. Per the germline V gene, CDR1 is MGHDK and CDR2 is SYGVNS. The trim removed 5 bases at V and 8 bases at J, leaving 3 bases unmatched. There are 14 residues in the CDR3. The chain's CDR3 is CASSPTGGDSPLHF. CDR3 DNA: TGTGCCAGCAGTCCGACAGGGGGCGATTCACCCCTCCACTTT.

The genes are TRBV19 and TRBJ2-5; 10 bases map to TRBD1. This CDR3 has 16 amino acids. The V gene's germline CDR1 is LNHDA and CDR2 SQIVND (reference sequence). V lost 3 bases to trimming and J lost 2 bases; unmatched junction nucleotides: 6. The CDR3 coding sequence is TGTGCCAGTAGTATCCGAACGGACAGGGGGCAAGAGACCCAGTACTTC. Its protein product is CASSIRTDRGQETQYF.

The V call is TRBV6-2 or TRBV6-3, the J call TRBJ2-7, with 7 bases identical to TRBD1. V lost 4 bases and J lost 1; bases outside the gene matches: 16. This CDR3 comprises 18 residues. Germline loops: CDR1 MNHEY, CDR2 SVGEGT. The CDR3 DNA sequence: TGTGCCAGCAGTTTCTCCTTCTCGACAGGGTTGGGATCCTACGAGCAGTACTTC. It is translated as CASSFSFSTGLGSYEQYF.

This chain links TRBV5-3 with TRBJ2-5; possible D gene TRBD2, 5 bases. TRBV5-3 is an open reading frame whose function is uncertain. This CDR3 comprises 15 residues. Deletions cut 0 bases from V and 4 bases from J, with 13 bases between. The CDR3 reads CARSLEPGGRETQYF. As DNA, the CDR3 is TGTGCCAGAAGCTTGGAGCCGGGCGGGCGAGAGACCCAGTACTTC.

The chain uses TRBV7-2 and TRBJ2-7; D is ambiguous. V was trimmed by 6 bases and J by 7 bases, leaving 16 bases between them. The germline CDR1 and CDR2 sequences are SGHTA and FQGNSA. The CDR3 loop spans 13 amino acids. In DNA form, the CDR3 reads TGTGCCAGCAGTAGGTGGGCATTATCGGAGCAGTACTTC. Translating it yields CASSRWALSEQYF.

With regard to this clone: A junction end diverges from the germline sequence, so it may reflect a read error. The genes are TRBV13 and TRBJ2-7, with a possible D match to TRBD1 (6 bases). The germline gives CDR1 PRHDT, CDR2 FYEKMQ (reference sequence). CDR3 length equals 11 residues. This CDR3 is CASSLGGEQYF. The CDR3, as DNA: TGTGCCAGCAGCCTAGGGGGCGAGCAGTACTTC.

J is TRBJ2-5 and V is TRBV4-3; 9 positions agree with TRBD2. Germline V gene lookup returns CDR1 LGHNA and CDR2 YSLEER. CDR3 length: 17 amino acids. After removal of 4 bases from V and 2 bases from J, the junction contained 11 bases not matched to a gene. The CDR3: CASSPTRTSDFQETQYF. The CDR3 coding sequence is TGCGCCAGCAGCCCAACTCGGACTAGCGACTTTCAAGAGACCCAGTACTTC.

V is TRBV24-1 and J is TRBJ2-1; D is unclear. With 3 bases removed from V and 0 bases from J, the gap between germline ends came to 14 bases. Germline V gene sequence: CDR1 KGHDR, CDR2 SFDVKD. The CDR3 has 17 residues. CDR3 region: CATSDPGAGRSYNEQFF. CDR3 bases: TGTGCCACCAGTGATCCCGGTGCCGGCCGCTCCTACAATGAGCAGTTCTTC.

The rearrangement joins TRBV7-3 to TRBJ2-3; D uncertain. Trimming cost V 4 bases and J 2 bases, with 7 bases left between them. Per the germline V gene, CDR1 is SGHTA and CDR2 is FQGTGA. The CDR3 extends over 13 amino acids. Here the CDR3 reads CASSSFITDTQYF. CDR3 nucleotide sequence: TGTGCCAGCAGCTCCTTTATCACAGATACGCAGTATTTT.

The CDR3 protein is CASSPKKAGVGNTIYF. The CDR3 DNA is TGTGCCAGCAGCCCAAAAAAGGCAGGGGTTGGAAACACCATATATTTT. The chain recombines TRBV13 with TRBJ1-3, with a possible D match to TRBD1 (6 bases). Germline V lookup: CDR1 PRHDT, CDR2 FYEKMQ (reference sequence). V gave up 5 bases and J gave up 3 bases, with 17 bases separating them. This CDR3 spans 16 amino acids.

The rearrangement uses TRBV7-6 and TRBJ2-6; 12 bases are a match to TRBD2. The V gene's germline CDR1 is SGHVS and CDR2 FNYEAQ. Germline trimming cut 2 bases from V and 0 bases from J; bases unmatched to any gene: 2. The CDR3 has 18 amino acids. The CDR3 region has the DNA TGTGCCAGCAGCTTACGACTAGCGGGAGCCTCTGGGGCCAACGTCCTGACTTTC. Its protein product is CASSLRLAGASGANVLTF.

This chain uses TRBV15 with TRBJ2-2; D remains unclear. The V end was cut by 0 bases, the J end by 4 bases, with 6 bases between. The CDR3 has 14 amino acids. CDR1 is LNHNV and CDR2 is YYDKDF in the germline V gene (reference sequence). CDR3 protein: CATSRDRVTGELFF. The CDR3 nucleotides read TGTGCCACCAGCAGAGATCGAGTCACCGGGGAGCTGTTTTTT.

The chain carries TRBV7-2 and TRBJ1-2; D may be TRBD1 (5 bases). The CDR3 has 15 residues. Germline V CDR1 and CDR2: SGHTA, FQGNSA. V lost 2 bases to trimming and J lost 4 bases, with 14 bases between them. The CDR3 protein is CASSLFLGEGYGYTF. The DNA for the CDR3 is TGTGCCAGCAGCTTATTTCTGGGGGAGGGCTATGGCTACACCTTC.

This clone was recorded once. The chain recombines TRBV19 with TRBJ1-2, with 7 positions matching TRBD1. Germline CDR1 is LNHDA and CDR2 is SQIVND (reference sequence). Unmatched junction bases numbered 12, after V lost 7 bases and J lost 7 bases. CDR3 length: 14 amino acids. The CDR3 DNA is TGTGCCAGTACTCGGTGGGGGACAGTGCTTGGCTACACCTTC. This sequence encodes CASTRWGTVLGYTF.

The chain couples TRBV4-1 to TRBJ1-6; D is perhaps TRBD1 (6 bases). CDR1 MGHRA and CDR2 YSYEKL come from the germline V gene. The V end was cut by 4 bases, the J end by 9 bases, with 16 bases between. The CDR3 totals 15 residues. The DNA of the CDR3 is TGCGCCAGCAGCCGCGTACAGGGCCCGGGTTCACCCCTCCACTTT. This encodes CASSRVQGPGSPLHF.

The chain employs TRBV4-3 and TRBJ2-5; 8 bases are shared with TRBD1. CDR1 is LGHNA and CDR2 is YSLEER in the germline V gene. This CDR3 comprises 15 residues. The J segment lost 5 bases and the V segment lost 4 bases, leaving 9 bases of the junction unmatched. CDR3 sequence: CASSPRDRRDETQYF. The CDR3 region has the DNA TGCGCCAGCAGCCCCCGGGACAGGCGAGATGAGACCCAGTACTTC.

This chain links TRBV11-3 with TRBJ1-6, with a weak D call TRBD1 (5 bases). This CDR3 has 13 amino acids. Germline V CDR1 and CDR2: SGHNT, YENEEA. Trimming left V 4 bases short and J 7 bases short, with 8 bases between. Here the CDR3 DNA reads TGTGCCAGCAGCTCCCGACAGAATTCACCCCTCCACTTT. Translating gives CASSSRQNSPLHF.

This CDR3 is CASSPTLSGTENNYGYTF. The DNA of the CDR3 is TGCGCCAGCAGCCCCACCCTCTCCGGGACGGAAAATAACTATGGCTACACCTTC. The chain couples TRBV4-3 to TRBJ1-2, with a possible D match to TRBD1 (5 bases). There are 18 residues in the CDR3. Trimming stripped 4 bases from V and 1 base from J, with 22 bases between. CDR1 and CDR2 (germline): LGHNA, YSLEER.

This clone was found once. CDR3 in DNA: TGTGCCAGCAGCTACAGGGGGGGGAACACTGAAGCTTTCTTT. Encoded protein: CASSYRGGNTEAFF. The rearrangement links TRBV7-2 to TRBJ1-1; 8 positions match TRBD1. Germline CDR1 SGHTA, CDR2 FQGNSA. The CDR3 sequence is 14 residues long. J was trimmed by 1 base and V by 4 bases; bases with no gene match: 2.

Remarks on this clone: A much larger clone lies one base from this, so it may be a read error. The chain joins TRBV13 to TRBJ2-2; 7 bases fit TRBD1. CDR1 is PRHDT, CDR2 FYEKMQ, per germline (reference sequence). After removal of 5 bases from V and 1 base from J, the junction contained 4 bases not matched to a gene. The CDR3 sequence is 15 residues long. Here the CDR3 reads CASSPRTGNTGELFF. The CDR3 DNA follows: TGTGCCAGCAGCCCCCGGACAGGGAACACCGGGGAGCTGTTTTTT.

The V and J genes are TRBV25-1 and TRBJ1-6; no clear D gene. V lost 7 bases to trimming and J lost 17 bases, with 21 bases between them. Germline CDR1 MGHDK, CDR2 SYGVNS. The CDR3 runs to 13 residues. The CDR3 sequence: CASITRWATCIHF. The CDR3 DNA sequence: TGTGCCAGCATCACGCGGTGGGCGACGTGCATCCACTTT.

In this sample, this clone turned up a few times. The chain couples TRBV2 to TRBJ2-2; the match to TRBD2 covers 9 bases. CDR1 is SNHLY and CDR2 is FYNNEI in the germline V gene. CDR3 length equals 19 residues. The V gene end was trimmed by 7 bases and the J gene end by 0 bases; junction bases not matched to a gene: 15. The CDR3 loop reads CASTALGLALNTNTGELFF. As DNA, the CDR3 is TGTGCCAGCACCGCATTGGGACTAGCCCTCAATACGAACACCGGGGAGCTGTTTTTT.

The chain carries TRBV19 and TRBJ1-2; perhaps TRBD1 as D (6 bases). This CDR3 has 16 amino acids. Germline loops: CDR1 LNHDA, CDR2 SQIVND (reference sequence). Trimming pared 5 bases from V and 6 bases from J, leaving 22 bases between. CDR3 sequence: CASSASQYRVHNGYTF. Here the CDR3 DNA reads TGTGCCAGTAGTGCGTCACAATACAGGGTTCATAATGGCTACACCTTC. Combining the CDR3 with reference TRBV19 and TRBJ1-2 gives the whole variable domain DGGITQSPKYLFRKEGQNVTLSCEQNLNHDAMYWYRQDPGQGLRLIYYSQIVNDFQKGDIAEGYSVSREKKESFPLTVTSAQKNPTAFYLCASSASQYRVHNGYTFGSGTRLTVV.

The V gene is TRBV19, the J gene TRBJ2-2; a weak D match, TRBD2 (5 bases). The CDR3 extends over 15 amino acids. Per germline, CDR1 LNHDA and CDR2 SQIVND (reference sequence). Trimming took off 2 bases at V and 5 bases at J, with 12 bases between the two ends. The CDR3 nucleotides are TGTGCCAGTAGTATAATCCTAGCAGCGACCGGGGAGCTGTTTTTT. Amino acid sequence: CASSIILAATGELFF.

The J gene is TRBJ2-5, the V gene TRBV9; tentatively, D is TRBD1 (6 bases). V was clipped by 3 bases and J by 4 bases, with 13 bases between them. Germline values: CDR1 SGDLS, CDR2 YYNGEE. This CDR3 contains 14 residues. The CDR3 is CASSAERTVETQYF. The CDR3 nucleotides are TGTGCCAGCAGCGCGGAAAGGACAGTAGAGACCCAGTACTTC.

CDR3 loop: CASSQDSGGTYNEQFF. The CDR3 region has the DNA TGTGCCAGCAGCCAAGACTCAGGGGGGACCTACAATGAGCAGTTCTTC. The chain recombines TRBV4-2 with TRBJ2-1; maybe TRBD1 (7 bases). Trimming removed 0 bases from V and 2 bases from J, with 11 bases in between. The CDR3 is 16 residues long. Germline V CDR1 and CDR2: LGHNA, YNFKEQ.

This chain connects TRBV7-9 to TRBJ1-1; D possibly corresponds to TRBD1 (5 bases). The CDR3 is made up of 16 amino acids. Trimming left V 5 bases short and J 1 base short, with 17 bases between. CDR1 is SEHNR, CDR2 FQNEAQ, per germline (reference sequence). For the CDR3, the DNA is TGTGCCAGCAGCCCGAGACTCGAAAGGGGGAACACTGAAGCTTTCTTT. Translation: CASSPRLERGNTEAFF.

Here the CDR3 reads CASSSPGLDSNEQFF. The CDR3 DNA sequence: TGTGCCAGCAGTTCTCCGGGACTAGATAGTAATGAGCAGTTCTTC. V is TRBV5-4 and J is TRBJ2-1; 8 nucleotides match TRBD2. CDR1 SGHNT and CDR2 YYREEE come from the germline V gene (reference sequence). V was clipped by 5 bases and J by 7 bases; unmatched bases: 11. The CDR3 is made up of 15 amino acids. Complete variable domain (other parts from reference TRBV5-4 and TRBJ2-1): ETGVTQSPTHLIKTRGQQVTLRCSSQSGHNTVSWYQQALGQGPQFIFQYYREEENGRGNFPPRFSGLQFPNYSSELNVNALELDDSALYLCASSSPGLDSNEQFFGPGTRLTVL.

The chain combines TRBV5-1 with TRBJ2-2, with D tentatively TRBD1 (6 bases). The CDR3 has 16 residues. The V end lost 4 bases, the J end lost 3 bases, and 16 bases lay between the germline ends. The germline V gene encodes CDR1 SGHRS and CDR2 YFSETQ. The CDR3 DNA reads as TGCGCCAGCAGCCCCCCCCCAGGACAGTACACCGGGGAGCTGTTTTTT. This gives the protein CASSPPPGQYTGELFF.

This chain links TRBV10-3 with TRBJ1-1, with 7 bases fitting TRBD1. The V segment lost 4 bases and the J segment 3 bases; nucleotides outside the gene matches: 5. This CDR3 spans 14 amino acids. Germline V gives CDR1 ENHRY, CDR2 SYGVKD. CDR3 residues: CAISGGQSYTEAFF. The CDR3 DNA follows: TGTGCCATCAGTGGGGGACAGAGTTACACTGAAGCTTTCTTT.